This TCR beta chain stems from a study of tumor and adjacent non-tumor tissue in lung cancer. Regarding the study as a whole: Higher tumor TCR diversity was associated with shorter survival.

V dropped 8 bases and J dropped 1 base, with 11 bases sitting between them. Germline CDR1 is MNHEY and CDR2 is SVGAGI. The CDR3 extends over 13 amino acids. RNA was extracted from bulk tissue without any cell sorting. The table lists this clonotype with many counts. Its target is not known. A modified ARM-PCR protocol with three rounds of nested PCR amplified TCRbeta. TCRdb used MiXCR to reprocess the multiplex PCR reads, holding one entry per CDR3 protein. The table lists 120,000 to 150,000 distinct CDR3 sequences, approximately 66% of them singletons. The chain links TRBV6-5 to TRBJ1-1; maybe TRBD1 (5 bases). The TCR comes from a man aged 55 to 70 with small cell lung cancer. The specimen sequenced was lung tumor tissue. The CDR3 sequence is CASHRPGNTEAFF. The CDR3 DNA sequence: TGTGCCAGCCACAGGCCCGGGAACACTGAAGCTTTCTTT.